This T cell receptor beta chain is from a study of blood T cell repertoires in COVID-19. Study overall: Sources were T cells, B-cell-depleted T cells, or PBMCs; the material itself was cDNA or gDNA.

Source study methods: Reference gene primer amplification in the assay estimated nucleated cell counts. TCRdb keeps only in-frame clones here, not all; method: immunoSEQ multiplex PCR. That table is the source of V, J and clone size, and D and trimming were worked out from the DNA. The table shows about 670,000 clones, with about nine tenths occurring only once. The germline CDR1 and CDR2 sequences are LGHNA and YNFKEQ. CDR3 length: 15 amino acids. J gave up 3 bases and V 1 base, and 3 bases lay outside the gene matches. The chain combines TRBV4-2 with TRBJ2-1, with 7 bases fitting TRBD1. This receptor was identified in a woman between 18 and 30 years old with acute or convalescent COVID-19. The sample consisted of peripheral blood. CDR3 in DNA: TGTGCCAGCAGCCAAGGGACAGGCGGCTACAATGAGCAGTTCTTC. Encoded protein: CASSQGTGGYNEQFF.